The rows below give T cell receptor beta chains drawn from one sample of a study of T cells after posttransplantation cyclophosphamide. TCRdb's table, derived via immunoSEQ multiplex PCR, lists solely in-frame clones and lacks some. Of about 22,000 clones listed, 86% are singletons. Here the sequenced sample was PBMCs, taken after allogeneic stem cell transplant with posttransplant cyclophosphamide. Receptors originate from a female patient between 25 and 45 years old who received an allogeneic stem cell transplant from an unrelated donor, was CMV-positive, and had no GVHD. The T cells may come from the graft donor. Both conserved end residues are part of each CDR3. Fields, in order: clone size, J gene, D gene, V gene, CDR3 DNA, CDR3 protein. The D gene is left open where the match is weak. Some rows have no size entry. The others give once, few or many, or a class for an expanded clone.

>.|TRBJ2-7|TRBD1|TRBV11-3
TGTGCCAGCAGCTTAGACACAGGGGACGAGCAGTACTTC
CASSLDTGDEQYF
>.|TRBJ1-2|.|TRBV19
TGTGCCAGTTCAGTTTATAACCTCCTCGTTGGCTACACCTTC
CASSVYNLLVGYTF
>.|TRBJ2-1|TRBD2|TRBV27
TGTGCCAGCAGTCCAAGACTAGCGGGGGGGTCCTACAATGAGCAGTTCTTC
CASSPRLAGGSYNEQFF
>.|TRBJ1-2|TRBD1|TRBV5-1
TGCGCCTCCACGGACAGGCTATCCTATGGCTACACCTTC
CASTDRLSYGYTF
>.|TRBJ2-3|.|TRBV6-1
TGTGCCAGCAGTGCCCGATCTAGCGTCACAGATACGCAGTATTTT
CASSARSSVTDTQYF
>.|TRBJ1-4|.|TRBV7-9
TGTGCGTTAGGACAGACAGCAACTAATGAAAAACTGTTTTTT
CALGQTATNEKLFF
>.|TRBJ2-7|TRBD1|TRBV5-1
TGCGCCAGCAGCTTGGCCTTGGGGACAGCCGGCGAGCAGTACTTC
CASSLALGTAGEQYF
>.|TRBJ2-5|.|TRBV6-1
TGTGCCAGCAGTGCAGGGTGGGGGTTTCGGGAGCAGTACTTC
CASSAGWGFREQYF
>.|TRBJ2-3|TRBD1|TRBV10-3
TGTGCCATCAGACCGGGACAGGGAACAGATACGCAGTATTTT
CAIRPGQGTDTQYF
>once|TRBJ2-5|.|TRBV6-1
TGTGCCAGCAGTGGGGGGGGGCCAGTGGAGACCCAGTACTTC
CASSGGGPVETQYF
>.|TRBJ2-7|.|TRBV19
TGTGCCAGTAACCAGGGTAGCAACGAGCAGTACTTC
CASNQGSNEQYF
>.|TRBJ1-3|.|TRBV7-2
TGTGCCAGCAGCTTACTACAGTTCTCTGGAAACACCATATATTTT
CASSLLQFSGNTIYF
>once|TRBJ2-7|TRBD2|TRBV28
TGTGCCAGCAGTTTATTCACGGGGGGTGACGAGCAGTACTTC
CASSLFTGGDEQYF
>.|TRBJ1-5|.|TRBV12-5
TGTGCTAGTGGTTTGGTCCCTAAGGGGGATTTCGGCAATCAGCCCCAGCATTTT
CASGLVPKGDFGNQPQHF
>.|TRBJ2-3|TRBD2|TRBV11-2
TGTGCCAGCAGGCCTACTAGCGGGGGGATCACAGATACGCAGTATTTT
CASRPTSGGITDTQYF
>.|TRBJ2-3|TRBD1|TRBV11-3
TGTGCCAGCAGCTTATTCCCGGGACAGACAGGAGATACGCAGTATTTT
CASSLFPGQTGDTQYF
>.|TRBJ2-6|TRBD1|TRBV5-4
TGTGCCAGCAGCGGAGACAGGGGCCCTGGGGCCAACGTCCTGACTTTC
CASSGDRGPGANVLTF
>once|TRBJ1-5|TRBD1|TRBV7-8
TGTGCCAGCAGCCCCAACCCCGGGACAGGGGCCAATCAGCCCCAGCATTTT
CASSPNPGTGANQPQHF
>.|TRBJ2-5|.|TRBV7-2
TGTGCCAGCAGCTTCTTGGAGACCCAGTACTTC
CASSFLETQYF
>.|TRBJ1-2|.|TRBV28
TGTGCCAGCAGTTCTGCAGGATATGGCTACACCTTC
CASSSAGYGYTF
>.|TRBJ2-7|.|TRBV5-1
TGCGCCAGCGGCAACCGCAACCACTACGAGCAGTACTTC
CASGNRNHYEQYF
>once|TRBJ2-2|.|TRBV2
TGTGCCAGCAGCCCTCTAGTTCCCGGGGAGCTGTTTTTT
CASSPLVPGELFF
>.|TRBJ2-1|TRBD2|TRBV7-2
TGTGCCAGCAGCTCTAGCGGGGTTAGTGAGCAGTTCTTC
CASSSSGVSEQFF
>.|TRBJ2-1|TRBD2|TRBV7-8
TGTGCCAGCAGCTTAAATTACGGGGGGTACAATGAGCAGTTCTTC
CASSLNYGGYNEQFF
>.|TRBJ1-1|.|TRBV28
TGTGCCAGCAGTAACCAAAGGGCAGGGGAGAACACTGAAGCTTTCTTT
CASSNQRAGENTEAFF
>.|TRBJ2-7|TRBD2|TRBV14
TGTGCCAGCAGTCGCCTCGGGGGGAAAGCGTCTGAGCAGTACTTC
CASSRLGGKASEQYF
>.|TRBJ1-4|TRBD1|TRBV9
TGTGCCAGCAGCGTAGGGGACAGGGGTGCTTATGAAAAACTGTTTTTT
CASSVGDRGAYEKLFF
>.|TRBJ2-3|.|TRBV4-1
TGCGCCAGCAGCCAAGAGGGGCCTAGAGTAGTGTATACGCAGTATTTT
CASSQEGPRVVYTQYF
>.|TRBJ2-7|.|TRBV5-1
TGCGCCAGCAGCCCGGTGGCGAGGACTCCTTCCTACGAGCAGTACTTC
CASSPVARTPSYEQYF
>.|TRBJ2-5|.|TRBV13
TGTGCCAGCAGCTTAATAGGTGGGGGCGTAGAGACCCAGTACTTC
CASSLIGGGVETQYF
>.|TRBJ2-3|.|TRBV5-6
TGTGCCAGCAGCGCGAAAGATACGCAGTATTTT
CASSAKDTQYF
>.|TRBJ2-7|TRBD2|TRBV7-2
TGTGCCAGCAGCCTAGCGGGGGGAGTGTACGAGCAGTACTTC
CASSLAGGVYEQYF
>.|TRBJ1-5|.|TRBV25-1
TGTGCCAGCAGATCAGGTAATAGCAATCAGCCCCAGCATTTT
CASRSGNSNQPQHF
>few|TRBJ1-5|.|TRBV7-9
TGTGCCAGCAGCTCCGCGGGAGGTTTCTTCCAGCCCCAGCATTTT
CASSSAGGFFQPQHF
>.|TRBJ2-7|TRBD1|TRBV4-1
TGCGCCAGCAGCCAGACAGGGGGCCCTCTCTACGAGCAGTACTTC
CASSQTGGPLYEQYF
>few|TRBJ2-7|TRBD1|TRBV27
TGTGCCAGCAGCGACAGGGGAATCTACGAGCAGTACTTC
CASSDRGIYEQYF
>.|TRBJ2-2|TRBD1|TRBV7-7
TGTGCTAGCACCCGGGACAGGGGGACCGGGGAGCTGTTTTTT
CASTRDRGTGELFF
>.|TRBJ2-3|.|TRBV9
TGTGCCAGCAGCGTAGGGGCGGGGGCTACAGATACGCAGTATTTT
CASSVGAGATDTQYF
>.|TRBJ1-1|.|TRBV9
TGTGCCAGCAGCGTGGGCGCAGGGGCTGAAGCTTTCTTT
CASSVGAGAEAFF
>few|TRBJ2-7|TRBD2|TRBV13
TGTGCCAGCAGCTTCAGCGGGGAAGCCTACGAGCAGTACTTC
CASSFSGEAYEQYF
>.|TRBJ2-7|TRBD2|TRBV5-4
TGTGCCAGCAGCCCGACTAGCGGGGGGGAATCCTACGAGCAGTACTTC
CASSPTSGGESYEQYF
>few|TRBJ2-3|TRBD2|TRBV29-1
TGCAGCGTTTCCGGATACCAGCGGGGGAACACAGATACGCAGTATTTT
CSVSGYQRGNTDTQYF